The TCR beta chain under discussion was sequenced for a study of T cell responses to AZD1222 COVID-19 vaccine. Background on the study: The analysis combined second doses at about 4 or about 12 weeks.

TCRdb's table, derived via immunoSEQ multiplex PCR, lists solely in-frame clones and lacks some. The data hold tens of thousands of clones, with approximately 91% observed a single time. As for this clone: Antigen unknown.

This CDR3 region has 15 residues. The V and J ends lost 2 bases and 4 bases, in that order; junction bases with no gene match: 5. Per the germline V gene, CDR1 is SGHVS and CDR2 is FNYEAQ. Broader study findings: In a largely white British group with more females than males, clonal diversity was possibly underestimated. Only a handful of AZD1222 recipients, six or seven in all, had baseline seropositivity. Regions left unmutated in variants are reportedly the target of nearly half of spike-specific TCRs.

The source of this sequence is an adult in good health. The rearrangement joins TRBV7-6 to TRBJ2-5, with TRBD1 matching 9 bases. The sample consisted of peripheral blood, taken on day 0 of AZD1222 vaccination. CDR3 sequence (DNA): TGTGCCAGCAGCTTAACGAGGACAGGGGCAGAGACCCAGTACTTC. This gives the protein CASSLTRTGAETQYF.